This entry describes one T cell receptor beta chain. This entry is derived from a study of blood T cell repertoires in COVID-19. Across the study: The United States, Italy and Spain supplied acute and convalescent COVID-19 samples. PBMCs, B-cell-depleted T cells, or T cells provided the cDNA or gDNA that made up the material.

The authors' processing: Reference gene primers were amplified, and this amplification served to estimate nucleated cell counts. Using immunoSEQ multiplex PCR, the repertoire was profiled, and TCRdb retains in-frame clones only, with some absent. V and J calls and clone size follow that table, whereas D and trimming were derived from the DNA. The table records under 450,000 clones, more than 85% of them present only once. CDR1 is MGHRA and CDR2 is YSYEKL in the germline V gene. The CDR3 totals 15 residues. V lost 6 bases to trimming and J lost 2 bases, with 16 bases between them. The sequenced material came from PBMCs or T cells enriched from blood (not recorded which). V usage is TRBV4-1 and J usage is TRBJ1-2; D not resolved. This clonotype was sampled from a woman aged 25-40 years who had recovered from COVID-19. The CDR3: CASRPEGGLNYGYTF. The DNA for the CDR3 is TGCGCCAGCAGGCCCGAAGGAGGACTCAACTATGGCTACACCTTC.